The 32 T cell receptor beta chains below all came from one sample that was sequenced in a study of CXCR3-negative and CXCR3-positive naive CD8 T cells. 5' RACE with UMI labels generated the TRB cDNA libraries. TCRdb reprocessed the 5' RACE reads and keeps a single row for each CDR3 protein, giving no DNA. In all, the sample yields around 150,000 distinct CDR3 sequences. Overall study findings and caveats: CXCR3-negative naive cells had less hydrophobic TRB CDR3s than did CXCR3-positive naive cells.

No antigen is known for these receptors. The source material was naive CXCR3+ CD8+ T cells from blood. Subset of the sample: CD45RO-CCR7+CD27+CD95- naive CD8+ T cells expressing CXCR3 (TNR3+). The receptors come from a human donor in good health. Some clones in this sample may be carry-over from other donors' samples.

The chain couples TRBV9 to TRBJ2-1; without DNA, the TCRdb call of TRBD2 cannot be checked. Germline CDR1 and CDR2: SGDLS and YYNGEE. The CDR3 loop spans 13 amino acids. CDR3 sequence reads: CASSVEVAGEQFF.

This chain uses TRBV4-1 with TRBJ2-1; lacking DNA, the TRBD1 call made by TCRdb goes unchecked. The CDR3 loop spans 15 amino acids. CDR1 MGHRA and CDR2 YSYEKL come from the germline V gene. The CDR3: CASSQGVSPGDEQFF.

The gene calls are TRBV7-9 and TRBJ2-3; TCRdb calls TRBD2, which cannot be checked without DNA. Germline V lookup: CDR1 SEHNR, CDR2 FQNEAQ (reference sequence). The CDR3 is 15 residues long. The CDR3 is CASSAGTSVADTQYF.

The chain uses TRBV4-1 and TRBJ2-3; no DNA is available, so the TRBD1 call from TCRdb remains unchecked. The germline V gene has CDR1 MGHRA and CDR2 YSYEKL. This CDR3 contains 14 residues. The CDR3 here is CASSLGPDTDTQYF.

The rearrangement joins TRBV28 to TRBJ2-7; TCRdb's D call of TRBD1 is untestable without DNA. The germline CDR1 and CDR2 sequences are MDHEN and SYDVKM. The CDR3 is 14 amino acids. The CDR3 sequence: CASSPGTGFSEQYF.

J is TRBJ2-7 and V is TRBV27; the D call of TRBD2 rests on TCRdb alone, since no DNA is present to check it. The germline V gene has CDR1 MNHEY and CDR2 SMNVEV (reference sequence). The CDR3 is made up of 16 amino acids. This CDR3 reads CASSSILAGGPYEQYF.

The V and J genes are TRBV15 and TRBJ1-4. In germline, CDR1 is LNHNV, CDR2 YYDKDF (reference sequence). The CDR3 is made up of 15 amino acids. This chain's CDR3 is CATSTRASTNEKLFF.

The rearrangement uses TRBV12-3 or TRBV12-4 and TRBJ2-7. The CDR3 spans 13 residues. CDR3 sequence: CASSFPNSYEQYF.

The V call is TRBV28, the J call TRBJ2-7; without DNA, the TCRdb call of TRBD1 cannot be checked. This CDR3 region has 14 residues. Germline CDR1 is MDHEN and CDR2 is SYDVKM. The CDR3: CATSGQEADYEQYF. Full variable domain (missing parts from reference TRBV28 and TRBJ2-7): DVKVTQSSRYLVKRTGEKVFLECVQDMDHENMFWYRQDPGLGLRLIYFSYDVKMKEKGDIPEGYSVSREKKERFSLILESASTNQTSMYLCATSGQEADYEQYFGPGTRLTVT.

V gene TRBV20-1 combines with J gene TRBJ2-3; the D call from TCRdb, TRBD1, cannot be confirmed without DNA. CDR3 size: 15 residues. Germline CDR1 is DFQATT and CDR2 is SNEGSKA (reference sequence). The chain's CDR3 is CSARDPGQYQDTQYF.

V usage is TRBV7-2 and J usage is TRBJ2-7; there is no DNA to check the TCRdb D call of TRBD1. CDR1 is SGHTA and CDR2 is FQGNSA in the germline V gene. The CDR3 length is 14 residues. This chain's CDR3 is CASSPMAQGDEQYF. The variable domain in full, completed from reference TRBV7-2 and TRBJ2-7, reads GAGVSQSPSNKVTEKGKDVELRCDPISGHTALYWYRQSLGQGLEFLIYFQGNSAPDKSGLPSDRFSAERTGGSVSTLTIQRTQQEDSAVYLCASSPMAQGDEQYFGPGTRLTVT.

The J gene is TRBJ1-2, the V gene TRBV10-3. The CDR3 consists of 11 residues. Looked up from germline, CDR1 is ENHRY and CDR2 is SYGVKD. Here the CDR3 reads CASRENYGYTF.

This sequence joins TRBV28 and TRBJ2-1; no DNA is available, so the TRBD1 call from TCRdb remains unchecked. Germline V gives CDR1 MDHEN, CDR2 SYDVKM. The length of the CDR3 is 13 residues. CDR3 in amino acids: CASSFSQGNEQFF.

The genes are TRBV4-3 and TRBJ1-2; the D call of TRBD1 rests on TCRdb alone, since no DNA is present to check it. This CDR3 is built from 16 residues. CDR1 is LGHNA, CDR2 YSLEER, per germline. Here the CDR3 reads CASSQAPDRAVYGYTF.

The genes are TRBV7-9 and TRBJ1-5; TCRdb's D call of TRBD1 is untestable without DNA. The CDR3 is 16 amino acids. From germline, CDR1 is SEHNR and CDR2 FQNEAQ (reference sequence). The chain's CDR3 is CASSSDTRGWNQPQHF.

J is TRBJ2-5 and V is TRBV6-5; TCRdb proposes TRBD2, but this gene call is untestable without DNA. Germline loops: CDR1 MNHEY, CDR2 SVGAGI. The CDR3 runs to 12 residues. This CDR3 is CASGLPQETQYF.

CDR3 in amino acids: CSARASAAYEQYF. The rearrangement links TRBV20-1 to TRBJ2-7. The CDR3 extends over 13 amino acids. Germline CDR1 reads DFQATT; CDR2 reads SNEGSKA (reference sequence).

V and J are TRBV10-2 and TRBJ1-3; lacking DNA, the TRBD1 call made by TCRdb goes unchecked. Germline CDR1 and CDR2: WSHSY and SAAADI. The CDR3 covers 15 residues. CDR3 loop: CASSDDRGRGNTIYF.

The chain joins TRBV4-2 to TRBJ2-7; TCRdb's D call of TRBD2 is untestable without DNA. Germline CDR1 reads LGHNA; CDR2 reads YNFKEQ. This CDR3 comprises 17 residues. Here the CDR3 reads CASSLDMSGGGAYEQYF.

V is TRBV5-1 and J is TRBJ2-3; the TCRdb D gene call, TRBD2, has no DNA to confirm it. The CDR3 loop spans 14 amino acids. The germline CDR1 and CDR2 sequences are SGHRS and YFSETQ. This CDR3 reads CASSLPTLRDTQYF.

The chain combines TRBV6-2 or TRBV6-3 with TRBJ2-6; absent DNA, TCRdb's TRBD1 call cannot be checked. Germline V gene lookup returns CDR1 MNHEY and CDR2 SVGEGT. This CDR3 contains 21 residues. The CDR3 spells CASSSPWDRGRGSSGANVLTF.

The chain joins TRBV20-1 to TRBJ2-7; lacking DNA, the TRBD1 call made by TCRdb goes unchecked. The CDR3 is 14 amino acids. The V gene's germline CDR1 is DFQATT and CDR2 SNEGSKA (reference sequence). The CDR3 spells CSARALGQGGEQYF.

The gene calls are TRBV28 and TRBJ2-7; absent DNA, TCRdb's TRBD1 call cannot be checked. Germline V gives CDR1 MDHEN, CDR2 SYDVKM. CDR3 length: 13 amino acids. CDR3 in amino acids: CASSQTQGGEQYF.

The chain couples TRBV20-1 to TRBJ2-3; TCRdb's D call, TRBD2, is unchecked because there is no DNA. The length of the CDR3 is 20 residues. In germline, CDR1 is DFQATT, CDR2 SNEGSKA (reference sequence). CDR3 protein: CSARDDLAGLSGSKSDTQYF.

CDR3 residues: CASSLGPEQNNEQFF. V is TRBV4-1 and J is TRBJ2-1. The CDR3 spans 15 residues. Germline V lookup: CDR1 MGHRA, CDR2 YSYEKL.

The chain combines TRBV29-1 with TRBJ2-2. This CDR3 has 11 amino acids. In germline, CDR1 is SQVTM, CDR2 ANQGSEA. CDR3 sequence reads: CSVSASGELFF.

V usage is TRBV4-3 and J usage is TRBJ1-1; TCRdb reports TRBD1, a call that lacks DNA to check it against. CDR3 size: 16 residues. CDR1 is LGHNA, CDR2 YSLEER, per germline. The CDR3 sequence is CASSQAPTGGNTEAFF.

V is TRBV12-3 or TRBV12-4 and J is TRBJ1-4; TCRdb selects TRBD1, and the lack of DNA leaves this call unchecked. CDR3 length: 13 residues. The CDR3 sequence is CASSNRLGEKLFF.

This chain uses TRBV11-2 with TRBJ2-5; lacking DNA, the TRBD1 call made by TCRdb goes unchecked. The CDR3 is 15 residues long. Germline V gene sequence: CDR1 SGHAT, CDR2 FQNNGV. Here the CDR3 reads CASSPFGGAGETQYF.

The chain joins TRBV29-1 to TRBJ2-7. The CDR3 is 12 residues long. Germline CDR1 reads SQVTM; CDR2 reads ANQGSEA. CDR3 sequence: CSVEGAGYEQYF.

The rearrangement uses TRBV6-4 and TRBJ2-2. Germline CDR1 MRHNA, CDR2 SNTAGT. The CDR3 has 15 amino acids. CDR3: CASSVEASNTGELFF.

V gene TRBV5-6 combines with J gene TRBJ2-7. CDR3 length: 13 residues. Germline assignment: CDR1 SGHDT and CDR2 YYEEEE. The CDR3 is CASSLVGYNEQYF.